The rows below give T cell receptor beta chains drawn from one sample of a study of cytomegalovirus exposure and HLA in healthy donors. Assay: immunoSEQ multiplex PCR; the TCRdb copy retains only in-frame clones and omits some. Among approximately 140,000 clones, 82% were seen once, and the ten largest hold over 2.5%. Specimen: PBMCs. These TCRs come from a male donor in good health and CMV-seronegative. The CDR3 runs from the conserved cysteine through the conserved F or W. Each record gives: J gene, D gene, clone size, V gene, CDR3 DNA, CDR3 protein. A D gene is named only where the DNA matches it firmly. Expanded clones are given a class, and other clones once, few, many or no size at all.

TRBJ2-2 . . TRBV25-1 TGTGCCAGCAGTGAATATCGGGTACAGGGAGCCGGGGAGCTGTTTTTT CASSEYRVQGAGELFF
TRBJ2-7 TRBD1 . TRBV15 TGTGCCACCAGCAGAGAATGGGACAGCTCCTACGAGCAGTACTTC CATSREWDSSYEQYF
TRBJ1-2 . . TRBV2 TGTGCCAGCAGTGCATCAGGGGATGGCTACACCTTC CASSASGDGYTF
TRBJ2-5 . once TRBV9 TGTGCCAGCAGCGTAGCGGGTCGCCAAGAGACCCAGTACTTC CASSVAGRQETQYF
TRBJ2-6 . . TRBV6-5 TGTGCCAGCGGTCTGGAGGGCGGCGGGGCCAACGTCCTGACTTTC CASGLEGGGANVLTF
TRBJ2-2 . . TRBV4-3 TGCGCCAGCAGCCAAGCGGAGGAGGTCGCCGGGGAGCTGTTTTTT CASSQAEEVAGELFF
TRBJ2-5 . . TRBV21-1 TGTGCCAGCAGCACGGGGCAGGGGAAGAAGACCCAGTACTTC CASSTGQGKKTQYF
TRBJ2-7 TRBD2 . TRBV29-1 TGCAGCGTCCGACTAGCGGGAGTCTACGAGCAGTACTTC CSVRLAGVYEQYF
TRBJ2-1 TRBD1 . TRBV29-1 TGCAGCTTATCAGGGGGCCTTAATGAGCAGTTCTTC CSLSGGLNEQFF
TRBJ2-7 . few TRBV11-3 TGTGCCAGCAGCTTAAGAGGAGGGCCCTCCTACGAGCAGTACTTC CASSLRGGPSYEQYF
TRBJ2-1 . . TRBV5-6 TGTGCCAGCAGCCCGCAGGGGGGCTACAATGAGCAGTTCTTC CASSPQGGYNEQFF
TRBJ1-1 . . TRBV28 TGTGCCAGCAGCCTGTTACAGGTCATGAACACTGAAGCTTTCTTT CASSLLQVMNTEAFF
TRBJ1-5 . . TRBV27 TGTGCCAGCAGTTTATTGGGGGCGAATCAGCCCCAGCATTTT CASSLLGANQPQHF
TRBJ2-7 . . TRBV6-1 TGTGCCAGCACTAGCGTGATCACCTACGAGCAGTACTTC CASTSVITYEQYF
TRBJ2-7 TRBD2 . TRBV6-1 TGTGCCAGCAGTACCGGACTAGCGGCGACCTACGAGCAGTACTTC CASSTGLAATYEQYF
TRBJ1-1 TRBD1 . TRBV7-9 TGTGCCAGCAGCTTAGGGGACAGGCGAAACACTGAAGCTTTCTTT CASSLGDRRNTEAFF
TRBJ2-7 TRBD2 . TRBV19 TGTGCCAGTAGTATCGGGGGACTAGCTGCCGAGCAGTACTTC CASSIGGLAAEQYF
TRBJ2-6 . . TRBV5-6 TGTGCCAGCGAGGGCCCCTCTGGGGCCAACGTCCTGACTTTC CASEGPSGANVLTF
TRBJ2-3 . . TRBV7-2 TGTGCCAGCAGCACTGAGGCAGATACGCAGTATTTT CASSTEADTQYF
TRBJ2-7 TRBD2 . TRBV4-3 TGCGCCAGCAGCCAACGCCTAGCGGGTAGTTACGAGCAGTACTTC CASSQRLAGSYEQYF
TRBJ2-7 . . TRBV28 TGTGCCAGCAGTCTTCGGGGGACAGATTACGAGCAGTACTTC CASSLRGTDYEQYF
TRBJ2-7 . . TRBV19 TGTGCCAGTAGTGGTTGGGACAAGTACGAGCAGTACTTC CASSGWDKYEQYF
TRBJ2-7 . . TRBV7-8 TGTGCCAGCATCGCGACAGAGCTAAGCTCCTACGAGCAGTACTTC CASIATELSSYEQYF
TRBJ2-3 . . TRBV7-3 TGTGCCAGCAGGGCCGGGACTGATACGCAGTATTTT CASRAGTDTQYF
TRBJ2-1 . . TRBV9 TGTGCCAGCAGCGTTACAGGTGCAGCCCCCCATGAGCAGTTCTTC CASSVTGAAPHEQFF
TRBJ2-1 . . TRBV7-9 TGTGCCAGCAGCTTAGCAGGAACAGGACCAAACAATGAGCAGTTCTTC CASSLAGTGPNNEQFF
TRBJ1-1 . . TRBV30 TGTGCCTGGAAAATCCAGGAAAGGACTGAAGCTTTCTTT CAWKIQERTEAFF
TRBJ2-7 TRBD1 . TRBV10-1 TGCGCCAGCAGTGAGAACAGGGGTACCTACGAGCAGTACTTC CASSENRGTYEQYF
TRBJ1-5 . . TRBV6-5 TGTGCCAGCAGTTACTCACCCAGGTTCAATCAGCCCCAGCATTTT CASSYSPRFNQPQHF
TRBJ1-2 . few TRBV29-1 TGCAGCGTTCACCGGGGGAGGGGGAATGTAGGAACGGACGGCTACACCTTC CSVHRGRGNVGTDGYTF
TRBJ1-1 . . TRBV6-5 TGTGCCAGCTCCGACAGTCGCAACACTGAAGCTTTCTTT CASSDSRNTEAFF
TRBJ1-5 . . TRBV5-6 TGTGCCAGCAGCCCCTCGGGAGGCTTTGGCAATCAGCCCCAGCATTTT CASSPSGGFGNQPQHF
TRBJ2-2 . . TRBV2 TGTGCCAGCAGCCGGCCTACGGGAGAAGGTAACGGGGAGCTGTTTTTT CASSRPTGEGNGELFF
TRBJ1-1 . . TRBV30 TGTGCCTGGAGTGTAGAGGGGGAGAGAACTGAAGCTTTCTTT CAWSVEGERTEAFF
TRBJ2-1 TRBD2 . TRBV11-1 TGTGCCAGCAGCTTGGAGACTAGCCGGTCCAATGAGCAGTTCTTC CASSLETSRSNEQFF
TRBJ1-4 . . TRBV11-2 TGTGCCAGCAGCACCGGGACTCCCGAAAGGGAAAAACTGTTTTTT CASSTGTPEREKLFF
TRBJ1-5 TRBD1 few TRBV5-5 TGTGCCAGCAGCTTGACAGGGGATCAGCCCCAGCATTTT CASSLTGDQPQHF
TRBJ1-1 TRBD1 . TRBV5-1 TGCGCCAGCAGCTGGAACCGACAGGGAGGGAACACTGAAGCTTTCTTT CASSWNRQGGNTEAFF
TRBJ2-5 TRBD2 . TRBV10-3 TGTGCCATCAGTGATCAGATAGCGGGAGCGGCAGAGACCCAGTACTTC CAISDQIAGAAETQYF
TRBJ2-2 TRBD1 . TRBV7-3 TGTGCCAGCAGCTCCGGACAGGGCTATAGAGGAAACACCGGGGAGCTGTTTTTT CASSSGQGYRGNTGELFF
TRBJ1-1 . . TRBV14 TGTGCCAGCAGCGCCCCCTTCGCGGCTAACACTGAAGCTTTCTTT CASSAPFAANTEAFF
TRBJ1-5 . few TRBV4-1 TGCGCCAGCAGCCCGGGGACATGGACTAATCAGCCCCAGCATTTT CASSPGTWTNQPQHF
TRBJ2-7 TRBD2 . TRBV7-2 TGTGCCAGCAGCCTTAGCGGGAGAACCGACGAGCAGTACTTC CASSLSGRTDEQYF